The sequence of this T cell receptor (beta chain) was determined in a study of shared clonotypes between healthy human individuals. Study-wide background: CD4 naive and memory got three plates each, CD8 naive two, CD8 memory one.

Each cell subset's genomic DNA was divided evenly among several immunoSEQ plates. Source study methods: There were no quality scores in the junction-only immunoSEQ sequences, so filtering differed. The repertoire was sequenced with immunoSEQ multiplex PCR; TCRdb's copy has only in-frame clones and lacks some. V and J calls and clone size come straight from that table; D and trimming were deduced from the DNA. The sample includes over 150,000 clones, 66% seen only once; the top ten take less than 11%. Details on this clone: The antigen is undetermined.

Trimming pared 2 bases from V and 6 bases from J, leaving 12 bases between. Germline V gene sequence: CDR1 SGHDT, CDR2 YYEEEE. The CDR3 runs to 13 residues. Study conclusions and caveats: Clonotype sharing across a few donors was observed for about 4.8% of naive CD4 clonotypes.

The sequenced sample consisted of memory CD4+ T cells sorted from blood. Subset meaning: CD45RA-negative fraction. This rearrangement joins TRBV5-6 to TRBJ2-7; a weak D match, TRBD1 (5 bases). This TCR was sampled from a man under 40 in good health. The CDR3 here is CASSLGVRLEQYF. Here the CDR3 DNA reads TGTGCCAGCAGCTTAGGGGTGCGGCTCGAGCAGTACTTC.